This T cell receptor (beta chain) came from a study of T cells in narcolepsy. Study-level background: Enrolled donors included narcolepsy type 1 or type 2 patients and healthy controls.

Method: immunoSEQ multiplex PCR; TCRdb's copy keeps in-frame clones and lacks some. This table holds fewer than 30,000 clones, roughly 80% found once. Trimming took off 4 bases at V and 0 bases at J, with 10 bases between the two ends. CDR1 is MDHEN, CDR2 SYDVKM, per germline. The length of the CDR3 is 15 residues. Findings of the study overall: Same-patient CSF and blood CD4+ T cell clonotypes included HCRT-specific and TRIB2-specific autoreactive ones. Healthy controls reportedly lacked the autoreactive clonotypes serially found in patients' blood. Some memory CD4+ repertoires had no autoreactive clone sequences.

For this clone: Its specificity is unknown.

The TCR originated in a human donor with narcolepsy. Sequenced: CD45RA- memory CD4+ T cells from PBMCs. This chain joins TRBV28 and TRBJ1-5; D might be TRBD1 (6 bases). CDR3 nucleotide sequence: TGTGCCAGCAGTTCCGACAGGTATAGCAATCAGCCCCAGCATTTT. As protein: CASSSDRYSNQPQHF.